This passage covers 5 T cell receptor beta chains from one sample sequenced in a study of vaccination effects on CD4 cells after COVID-19. Antigen-specific CD4+ T cells were expanded (with viral peptide pools) by the ViraFEST assay ahead of sequencing. It was after around 10 days of culture that CD4+ T cells were isolated. Participants got two doses of BNT162b2 or mRNA-1273 vaccine. Data came from immunoSEQ multiplex PCR; TCRdb stores just in-frame clones and leaves some out. Of 30,000 to 45,000 clones in the sample, roughly four fifths were seen once. Antigen specificity for these receptors is unknown. This specimen was CD4+ T cells from PBMCs cultured with HCoV-NL63 spike peptides, taken after COVID-19 vaccination. These receptors came from a human donor who received a COVID-19 vaccine. Some clones in this sample may be carry-over from other donors' samples.

This clone was picked up a small number of times. V usage is TRBV5-1 and J usage is TRBJ2-2, with D unclear. Trimming shortened V by 4 bases and J by 0 bases, and 7 bases separated the two germline ends. CDR3 length: 14 residues. Germline values: CDR1 SGHRS, CDR2 YFSETQ. The CDR3, as DNA: TGCGCCAGCAGCCCGGCCGCGAACACCGGGGAGCTGTTTTTT. It encodes CASSPAANTGELFF.

The genes are TRBV10-3 and TRBJ2-3; perhaps TRBD2 as D (5 bases). The CDR3 runs to 16 residues. The germline CDR1 and CDR2 sequences are ENHRY and SYGVKD. Trimming stripped 3 bases from V and 1 base from J, with 14 bases between. The DNA of the CDR3 is TGTGCCATCAGTGAACGGATCGGGAAAGGCACAGATACGCAGTATTTT. It codes for CAISERIGKGTDTQYF.

This rearrangement joins TRBV19 to TRBJ1-5; 10 nucleotides match TRBD1. J lost 2 bases, V lost 8 bases, and 6 bases had no gene match. From germline, CDR1 is LNHDA and CDR2 SQIVND (reference sequence). CDR3 size: 15 residues. The chain's CDR3 is CASGDRGPGNQPQHF. In DNA, the CDR3 is TGTGCCAGTGGTGACAGGGGGCCTGGCAATCAGCCCCAGCATTTT.

This clone came up once. The chain uses TRBV19 and TRBJ1-6; D not certain. The germline CDR1 and CDR2 sequences are LNHDA and SQIVND (reference sequence). The V end lost 6 bases, the J end lost 2 bases, and 8 bases lay between the germline ends. The CDR3 has 14 amino acids. Written as DNA, the CDR3 is TGTGCCAGTAGGGTGATGACCTATAATTCACCCCTCCACTTT. Its translation: CASRVMTYNSPLHF.

The CDR3 DNA follows: TGTGCCAGCAGGAACAGGGGGATCATGGATGAGCAGTTCTTC. It specifies CASRNRGIMDEQFF. The chain couples TRBV5-6 to TRBJ2-1, with 8 bases that match TRBD1. Losses at the gene ends were 5 bases for V and 8 bases for J; bases not matched to a gene: 9. CDR1 is SGHDT and CDR2 is YYEEEE in the germline V gene. The CDR3 runs to 14 residues.